The rows below give T cell receptor beta chains drawn from one sample of a study of T cells in Graves' hyperthyroidism and ophthalmopathy. In TCRdb, the multiplex PCR reads were re-called with MiXCR into one record per CDR3 protein. The sample lists about 540,000 distinct CDR3 sequences; about 43% were seen once. Sequencing was performed on peripheral blood or thyroid tissue (not recorded which). The receptor source for this set is a woman between 18 and 29 years old with Graves' hyperthyroidism. The CDR3 runs from the conserved cysteine through the conserved F or W. D genes are given only for firm matches. Clone size is shown for a subset of rows, as once, few, many or a class of expanded clone.

>TRBJ2-7|TRBD2|TRBV6-5|-
TGTGCCAGCAGTTACGGGGTCGGGGGGACTAGCGGTAAGGCCTACGAGCAGTACTTC
CASSYGVGGTSGKAYEQYF
>TRBJ1-2|-|TRBV29-1|once
TGCAGGGTTCCAGGGAACTATGGCTACACCTTC
CRVPGNYGYTF
>TRBJ2-7|TRBD1|TRBV19|many
TGTGCCAGTAGTATACTTATGGGACAGTCAACCTACGAGCAGTACTTC
CASSILMGQSTYEQYF
>TRBJ2-7|TRBD2|TRBV20-1|-
TGCAGTGCGCGGACTAGCCCCCACGAGCAGTACTTC
CSARTSPHEQYF
>TRBJ2-7|-|TRBV7-8|-
TGTGCCGTCAACTCCTACGGGCAGTACTTC
CAVNSYGQYF
>TRBJ2-6|-|TRBV4-2|-
TGTGCCAGCAGCCAAGATTTGAGCCACTCTGGGGCCAACGTCCTGACTTTC
CASSQDLSHSGANVLTF
>TRBJ1-1|TRBD1|TRBV18|-
TGTGCCAGCTCACCGGGACAGGACCACACTGAAGCTTTCTTT
CASSPGQDHTEAFF
>TRBJ2-7|TRBD2|TRBV2|-
TGTGCCAGCCTTAGGGCCAGTCGCGGGAGCACATACGAGCAGTACTTC
CASLRASRGSTYEQYF
>TRBJ2-7|-|TRBV29-1|-
TGCAGCTTAAGGACCGGACCTTACTACGAGCAGTACTTC
CSLRTGPYYEQYF
>TRBJ2-7|-|TRBV15|many
TGTGCCACCAGCGGAGGAGGAGGGAGCTACGAGCAGTACTTC
CATSGGGGSYEQYF
>TRBJ1-4|-|TRBV11-3|many
TGTGCCAGCAGCTTTCCAGGGCCTAATGAAAAACTGTTTTTT
CASSFPGPNEKLFF
>TRBJ2-7|-|TRBV13|many
TGTGCCAGCAGCTATATCGGGGGTTCCTACGAGCAGTACTTC
CASSYIGGSYEQYF
>TRBJ1-5|-|TRBV25-1|-
TGTGCCAGCAGAGATGGCAGGGTGATTAATCAGCCCCAACATTTT
CASRDGRVINQPQHF
>TRBJ2-3|-|TRBV2|few
TGTGCCAGCAGCCCGGCAGGGGCGAGCACAGATACGCAGTATTTT
CASSPAGASTDTQYF
>TRBJ1-2|-|TRBV6-2/TRBV6-3|few
TGTGCCAGCACTTATGAATGGGCCGGCGGCTACACCTTC
CASTYEWAGGYTF
>TRBJ1-2|TRBD1|TRBV2|-
TGTGCCAGCAGTGAAGCAGACAGGGGGTATCATGGCTACACCTTC
CASSEADRGYHGYTF
>TRBJ2-7|-|TRBV25-1|few
TGTGCCAGCAGTGAATGGGCGGGTGAGCAGTACTTC
CASSEWAGEQYF
>TRBJ2-5|-|TRBV13|many
TGTGCCAGCAGCTTAAACGGGCCGACTTCACACCGAAAGACCCAGTACTTC
CASSLNGPTSHRKTQYF
>TRBJ2-7|-|TRBV7-8|-
TGTGCCAGCAGCCCCGGGGCCGACGAGCAGTACTTC
CASSPGADEQYF
>TRBJ2-6|-|TRBV29-1|many
TGCAGCGTCATGGGACGGCTCTCTGGGGCCAACGTCCTGACTTTC
CSVMGRLSGANVLTF
>TRBJ2-7|TRBD2|TRBV5-1|-
TGCGCCAGCAGCCCGACCGGGACTAGGGGCGAGCAGTACTTC
CASSPTGTRGEQYF
>TRBJ2-7|TRBD2|TRBV29-1|many
TGCAGCGTTGACGAACCGACTAGCGGGAGCTCCTACGAGCAGTACTTC
CSVDEPTSGSSYEQYF
>TRBJ2-7|TRBD1|TRBV30|-
TGTGCCTGGAGTGTCGGGACAGGGGCCTACGAGCAGTACTTC
CAWSVGTGAYEQYF
>TRBJ1-3|-|TRBV20-1|few
TGCAGTGCTAGAGAAGGGGCGACAGTCTCTGGAAACACCATATATTTT
CSAREGATVSGNTIYF
>TRBJ2-5|-|TRBV7-3|-
TGTGCCAGCAGCTTCTCAGGGGATGGGGAGACCCAGTACTTC
CASSFSGDGETQYF
>TRBJ1-3|-|TRBV29-1|-
TGCAGCGTTGACGGCGGGGTCGGAAACACCATATATTTT
CSVDGGVGNTIYF
>TRBJ2-6|-|TRBV7-6|many
TGTGCCAGCAGCCCCTCGGACTCTGGGGCCAACGTCCTGACTTTC
CASSPSDSGANVLTF
>TRBJ1-2|-|TRBV24-1|-
TGTGCCACCAGTGGGACTAGCGGGAGAGGGGATGAGCAGTTCGCTGGCTACACCTTC
CATSGTSGRGDEQFAGYTF
>TRBJ1-2|TRBD1|TRBV7-2|-
TGTGCCAGCAGCTTAGTGGCAGCCCCCTCCCGGAGATTCACTGCTGGCACAGACAGGGTTGGCTACACCTTC
CASSLVAAPSRRFTAGTDRVGYTF
>TRBJ2-7|-|TRBV20-1|-
TGCAGTGGCACCGACGGGATAGACGAGCAGTACTTC
CSGTDGIDEQYF
>TRBJ1-1|-|TRBV27|few
TGTGCCAGCAGTTTCGTGGGGACCTCCCCTGAAGCTTTCTTT
CASSFVGTSPEAFF
>TRBJ1-1|-|TRBV7-9|-
TGTGCCAGCAGCTCCCGGAGGGGACTCTCGGACACTGAAGCTTTCTTT
CASSSRRGLSDTEAFF
>TRBJ2-7|TRBD1|TRBV20-1|-
TGCAGTGCGCCGTCTCCCGGGACAGCCTACGAGCAGTACTTC
CSAPSPGTAYEQYF
>TRBJ1-2|-|TRBV29-1|-
TGCAGCGTTGGGGTGGGGGCAGGCTATGGCTACACCTTC
CSVGVGAGYGYTF
>TRBJ2-1|TRBD2|TRBV20-1|-
TGCAGTGCTAAGCGGGACTCCCGTAGGGAGCAGTTCTTC
CSAKRDSRREQFF